This record covers a single TCR beta chain. The record originates from a study of blood T cell repertoires in COVID-19. Whole-study context: The origin of the acute and convalescent COVID-19 samples was the United States, Italy and Spain. PBMCs, B-cell-depleted T cells, or T cells provided the cDNA or gDNA that made up the material.

The germline V gene encodes CDR1 SGHVS and CDR2 FQNEAQ. The CDR3 runs 19 residues. The ends lost 6 bases at V and 4 bases at J; junction bases unmatched: 19. As handled by the study authors: Counts of nucleated cells, estimated from reference gene primer amplification, were obtained. TCRdb's copy holds only in-frame clones and misses some; the assay was immunoSEQ multiplex PCR. V and J calls and clone size are as listed in that table; D and trimming were resolved from the DNA. The table includes approximately 45,000 clones, over 70% detected once. The clonotype originates from a human donor in a cohort sampled during active COVID-19. V usage is TRBV7-8 and J usage is TRBJ2-3; 10 nucleotides line up with TRBD1. Sequenced input: peripheral blood. This CDR3 reads CASSTLGTGDARWADTQYF. CDR3 DNA: TGTGCCAGCAGTACCTTAGGGACAGGGGACGCACGGTGGGCAGATACGCAGTATTTT.